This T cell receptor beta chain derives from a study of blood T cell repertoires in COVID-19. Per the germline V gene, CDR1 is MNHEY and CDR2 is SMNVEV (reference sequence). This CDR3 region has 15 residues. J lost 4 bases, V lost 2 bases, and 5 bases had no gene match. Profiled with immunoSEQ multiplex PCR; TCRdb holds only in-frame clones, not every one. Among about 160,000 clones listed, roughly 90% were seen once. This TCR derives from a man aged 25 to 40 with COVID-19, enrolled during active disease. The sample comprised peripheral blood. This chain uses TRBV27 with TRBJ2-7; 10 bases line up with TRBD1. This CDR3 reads CASSLAGTGVYEQYF. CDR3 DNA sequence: TGTGCCAGCAGTTTAGCCGGGACAGGGGTATACGAGCAGTACTTC.